The 28 T cell receptor beta chains below all came from one sample that was sequenced in a study of control samples from healthy donors and cancer patients (dated by TCRdb to the early 2020s). The library came from the immunoSEQ multiplex PCR assay. Not all clones reach the TCRdb copy of this immuneACCESS table, which keeps in-frame sequences only. Checked studies attribute under half of the gap to unresolved V genes and leave the rest unexplained. The sample table shows some 100,000 clones, and approximately 93% are seen once. The top ten clones comprise 8% of the sample. The sequenced sample consisted of blood. These receptors came from a man younger than 35 in good health.

V usage is TRBV7-9 and J usage is TRBJ2-7, with 12 bases that match TRBD2. Trimming cost V 5 bases and J 3 bases; bases outside gene matches: 5. CDR1 and CDR2 (germline): SEHNR, FQNEAQ (reference sequence). The CDR3 is made up of 15 amino acids. This CDR3 is CASSGGTSGFYEQYF. CDR3 coding DNA: TGTGCCAGCAGCGGTGGGACTAGCGGGTTCTACGAGCAGTACTTC.

With respect to this clone: The junction and the germline gene differ at one end; a read error may be behind it. This chain links TRBV18 with TRBJ1-5, with a possible D match to TRBD1 (5 bases). This CDR3 has 14 residues. Germline V lookup: CDR1 KGHSH, CDR2 LQKENI. DNA for the CDR3: TGTGCCAGTTCACAGGCAGGGAGCAATCAGCCCCAGCATTTT. The encoded protein is CASSQAGSNQPQHF.

V is TRBV2 and J is TRBJ2-3, with 14 bases aligning to TRBD2. After removal of 7 bases from V and 3 bases from J, the junction contained 9 bases not matched to a gene. From germline, CDR1 is SNHLY and CDR2 FYNNEI. The CDR3 sequence is 17 residues long. The chain's CDR3 is CASTSGLAGVSTDTQYF. CDR3 nucleotide sequence: TGTGCCAGCACCTCGGGACTAGCGGGAGTATCAACAGATACGCAGTATTTT.

The chain couples TRBV3-1 (or the pseudogene TRBV3-2) to TRBJ1-5, with no clear D. Per the germline V gene, CDR1 is LGHDT and CDR2 is YNNKEL (reference sequence). The CDR3 spans 15 residues. The germline V and J ends were trimmed by 0 bases and 3 bases, with 9 bases remaining between them. This CDR3 is CASSQDSGYNQPQHF. The CDR3 bases are TGTGCCAGCAGCCAAGATTCGGGATACAATCAGCCCCAGCATTTT.

V is TRBV6-5 and J is TRBJ1-6, with 7 bases aligning to TRBD1. Germline-derived CDR1 and CDR2 are MNHEY and SVGAGI. This CDR3 is 12 amino acids long. V was pared by 5 bases and J by 10 bases, with 2 bases of the junction left unmatched. Here the CDR3 DNA reads TGTGCCAGCAGTAGGGGGCCCTCACCCCTCCACTTT. This sequence encodes CASSRGPSPLHF.

The V call is TRBV10-3, the J call TRBJ1-5; D remains ambiguous. Germline loops: CDR1 ENHRY, CDR2 SYGVKD. Trimming left V 2 bases short and J 4 bases short, with 9 bases between. The CDR3 is 14 amino acids. This CDR3 is CAISETTGNQPQHF. The CDR3 bases are TGTGCCATCAGTGAGACGACTGGGAATCAGCCCCAGCATTTT.

This chain joins TRBV30 and TRBJ2-3, with 12 bases matching TRBD2. The J segment lost 4 bases and the V segment lost 2 bases, leaving 4 bases of the junction unmatched. This CDR3 region has 15 residues. Germline CDR1 is GTSNPN and CDR2 is SVGIG (reference sequence). The chain's CDR3 is CAWSTTSGSSDTQYF. Written as DNA, the CDR3 is TGTGCCTGGAGTACGACTAGCGGGAGCTCAGATACGCAGTATTTT. The full variable domain, in which reference TRBV30 and TRBJ2-3 provide the parts outside the CDR3, is SQTIHQWPATLVQPVGSPLSLECTVEGTSNPNLYWYRQAAGRGLQLLFYSVGIGQISSEVPQNLSASRPQDRQFILSSKKLLLSDSGFYLCAWSTTSGSSDTQYFGPGTRLTVL.

This rearrangement joins TRBV29-1 to TRBJ2-1, with D maybe TRBD1 (6 bases). Trimming stripped 6 bases from V and 6 bases from J, with 21 bases between. This CDR3 has 15 amino acids. Germline-derived CDR1 and CDR2 are SQVTM and ANQGSEA. This CDR3 is CSVTLWQGIGNEQFF. CDR3 nucleotides: TGCAGCGTCACGCTTTGGCAGGGGATAGGCAATGAGCAGTTCTTC.

This rearrangement joins TRBV4-2 to TRBJ1-2; perhaps TRBD1 as D (5 bases). Germline CDR1 and CDR2: LGHNA and YNFKEQ. CDR3 length: 12 residues. The V end lost 7 bases, the J end lost 6 bases, and 12 bases lay between the germline ends. CDR3 DNA sequence: TGTGCCAGCAATGGGGGGGTAAATGGCTACACCTTC. It encodes CASNGGVNGYTF.

This chain joins TRBV7-3 and TRBJ2-7, with D unresolved. The CDR3 extends over 15 amino acids. The V and J ends lost 2 bases and 3 bases respectively, with 14 bases between them. Germline CDR1 is SGHTA and CDR2 is FQGTGA. As DNA, the CDR3 is TGTGCCAGCAGCTTATCTCCGGCTAGTGACTACGAGCAGTACTTC. Protein: CASSLSPASDYEQYF.

The genes are TRBV2 and TRBJ1-1; the D gene is possibly TRBD1 (6 bases). Germline loops: CDR1 SNHLY, CDR2 FYNNEI. This CDR3 has 15 amino acids. V was trimmed by 4 bases and J by 1 base, leaving 13 bases between them. The CDR3 DNA is TGTGCCAGCAGTGGAGATGCGGGGGCGAACACTGAAGCTTTCTTT. Translating it yields CASSGDAGANTEAFF. The full variable domain, with the rest looked up from reference TRBV2 and TRBJ1-1, is EPEVTQTPSHQVTQMGQEVILRCVPISNHLYFYWYRQILGQKVEFLVSFYNNEISEKSEIFDDQFSVERPDGSNFTLKIRSTKLEDSAMYFCASSGDAGANTEAFFGQGTRLTVV.

The rearrangement joins TRBV19 to TRBJ1-5; the D gene is possibly TRBD1 (6 bases). V gave up 5 bases and J gave up 7 bases, with 12 bases separating them. The CDR3 loop spans 13 amino acids. From germline, CDR1 is LNHDA and CDR2 SQIVND (reference sequence). The DNA for the CDR3 is TGTGCCAGTAGTCTCGGGGGGCGGCAGCCCCAGCATTTT. This sequence encodes CASSLGGRQPQHF.

The rearrangement uses TRBV24-1 and TRBJ1-2, with D perhaps matching TRBD1 (5 bases). Germline V gives CDR1 KGHDR, CDR2 SFDVKD. V was cut by 8 bases and J by 3 bases, with 6 bases left in between. The length of the CDR3 is 11 residues. In DNA, the CDR3 is TGTGCCACCACAGGGTACTATGGCTACACCTTC. This gives the protein CATTGYYGYTF.

The chain is built from TRBV27 and TRBJ1-1, with 8 positions matching TRBD1. The CDR3 covers 17 residues. With 1 base clipped from V and 1 base from J, the junction kept 8 bases outside the gene matches. Germline V CDR1 and CDR2: MNHEY, SMNVEV (reference sequence). The DNA of the CDR3 is TGTGCCAGCAGTTTATTTCCTCCGACAGGGGCGAACACTGAAGCTTTCTTT. It translates to CASSLFPPTGANTEAFF.

The chain recombines TRBV16 with TRBJ1-3; D call uncertain. Germline CDR1 KGHSY, CDR2 FQNENV. CDR3 length: 11 amino acids. V dropped 6 bases and J dropped 4 bases, with 4 bases sitting between them. The DNA for the CDR3 is TGTGCCAGCAGTCCAGGAAACACCATATATTTT. This gives the protein CASSPGNTIYF. The whole variable domain, remainder taken from reference TRBV16 and TRBJ1-3, is GEEVAQTPKHLVRGEGQKAKLYCAPIKGHSYVFWYQQVLKNEFKFLISFQNENVFDETGMPKERFSAKCLPNSPCSLEIQATKLEDSAVYFCASSPGNTIYFGEGSWLTVV.

The V call is TRBV6-5, the J call TRBJ1-1, with D perhaps TRBD1 (6 bases). Deletions cut 0 bases from V and 5 bases from J, with 13 bases between. The CDR3 has 15 residues. CDR1 is MNHEY, CDR2 SVGAGI, per germline. The CDR3 loop reads CASSYSRGQGTEAFF. DNA for the CDR3: TGTGCCAGCAGTTACTCGAGGGGCCAGGGGACTGAAGCTTTCTTT.

The chain couples TRBV6-5 to TRBJ1-2; a weak D match, TRBD1 (6 bases). Germline V CDR1 and CDR2: MNHEY, SVGAGI. This CDR3 region has 13 residues. Trimming left V 6 bases short and J 4 bases short, with 12 bases between. The CDR3 DNA follows: TGTGCCAGCAGCGCCAAGGGGGGCTATGGCTACACCTTC. It yields the protein CASSAKGGYGYTF.

The J gene is TRBJ2-3, the V gene TRBV29-1; TRBD2 matches 9 bases. The CDR3 runs to 15 residues. With 4 bases clipped from V and 1 base from J, the junction kept 6 bases outside the gene matches. Looked up from germline, CDR1 is SQVTM and CDR2 is ANQGSEA. The chain's CDR3 is CSVGKREVGTDTQYF. As DNA, the CDR3 is TGCAGCGTTGGAAAGCGGGAGGTTGGCACAGATACGCAGTATTTT.

The V and J genes are TRBV4-1 and TRBJ2-5; D may be TRBD1 or TRBD2 (5 bases each). This CDR3 contains 15 residues. Germline values: CDR1 MGHRA, CDR2 YSYEKL. V was trimmed by 0 bases and J by 4 bases, leaving 12 bases between them. The CDR3 DNA sequence: TGCGCCAGCAGCCAAGATGAGGGGCAGGGAGAGACCCAGTACTTC. This encodes CASSQDEGQGETQYF.

V is TRBV18 and J is TRBJ1-4, with 7 bases lining up with TRBD1. This CDR3 spans 15 amino acids. J lost 7 bases, V lost 0 bases, and 5 bases had no gene match. From germline, CDR1 is KGHSH and CDR2 LQKENI. This CDR3 reads CASSPPEGAGEKLFF. Written as DNA, the CDR3 is TGTGCCAGCTCACCACCGGAGGGGGCCGGTGAAAAACTGTTTTTT.

The chain links TRBV5-1 to TRBJ1-1; D is unclear. The CDR3 extends over 16 amino acids. The germline V and J ends were trimmed by 4 bases and 4 bases, with 20 bases remaining between them. Germline V gives CDR1 SGHRS, CDR2 YFSETQ. CDR3 bases: TGCGCCAGCAGCCCGCGTGGAAGGGAAGTGAGCACTGAAGCTTTCTTT. It is translated as CASSPRGREVSTEAFF.

This clone has a handful of counts. The CDR3, as DNA: TGCGCCAGCAGCCAAGTCTACAGCGAATCTGGGGCCAACGTCCTGACTTTC. Translated: CASSQVYSESGANVLTF. The rearrangement joins TRBV4-3 to TRBJ2-6; D is ambiguous. The V end was cut by 1 base, the J end by 1 base, with 11 bases between. The length of the CDR3 is 17 residues. Looked up from germline, CDR1 is LGHNA and CDR2 is YSLEER.

V is TRBV5-6 and J is TRBJ1-2; D is uncertain. Per the germline V gene, CDR1 is SGHDT and CDR2 is YYEEEE. Trimming removed 4 bases at V and 0 bases at J, with 10 bases between. The CDR3 extends over 14 amino acids. For the CDR3, the DNA is TGTGCCAGCAGCGCTTGGGGTTCTAACTATGGCTACACCTTC. Encoded protein: CASSAWGSNYGYTF.

V is TRBV5-6 and J is TRBJ1-1; D is unclear. V gave up 2 bases and J gave up 0 bases, with 8 bases separating them. Looked up from germline, CDR1 is SGHDT and CDR2 is YYEEEE. This CDR3 has 14 amino acids. CDR3 coding DNA: TGTGCCAGCAGCTTCCCGGGGATGAACACTGAAGCTTTCTTT. Translating it yields CASSFPGMNTEAFF. The variable domain in full, completed from reference TRBV5-6 and TRBJ1-1, reads DAGVTQSPTHLIKTRGQQVTLRCSPKSGHDTVSWYQQALGQGPQFIFQYYEEEERQRGNFPDRFSGHQFPNYSSELNVNALLLGDSALYLCASSFPGMNTEAFFGQGTRLTVV.

V and J are TRBV29-1 and TRBJ1-2; TRBD1 might be the D (6 bases). V lost 5 bases to trimming and J lost 2 bases, with 15 bases between them. Per the germline V gene, CDR1 is SQVTM and CDR2 is ANQGSEA. This CDR3 is built from 14 residues. This CDR3 reads CSVLPQTGNYGYTF. Here the CDR3 DNA reads TGCAGCGTTTTACCCCAGACAGGCAACTATGGCTACACCTTC.

The V call is TRBV7-8, the J call TRBJ1-2, with 7 bases aligning to TRBD1. CDR1 SGHVS and CDR2 FQNEAQ come from the germline V gene. The CDR3 length is 16 residues. After removal of 7 bases from V and 3 bases from J, the junction contained 14 bases not matched to a gene. CDR3 loop: CASNIGGQPSDYGYTF. DNA for the CDR3: TGTGCCAGCAACATAGGGGGACAGCCTAGTGACTATGGCTACACCTTC.

The CDR3: CASSSIRDNYGYTF. For the CDR3, the DNA is TGTGCCAGCAGCTCGATCAGGGACAACTATGGCTACACCTTC. The chain uses TRBV13 and TRBJ1-2; TRBD1 is a possible D gene (5 bases). The germline V gene encodes CDR1 PRHDT and CDR2 FYEKMQ (reference sequence). The CDR3 runs to 14 residues. V lost 4 bases and J lost 2, with 11 bases in between.

This rearrangement joins TRBV9 to TRBJ2-3, with D hard to call. CDR1 is SGDLS and CDR2 is YYNGEE in the germline V gene. The CDR3 covers 15 residues. The ends were cut back, 3 bases at V and 5 bases at J, with 16 bases in the middle. CDR3 sequence reads: CASSEASGVGDTQYF. The CDR3 DNA sequence: TGTGCCAGCAGCGAGGCGTCCGGTGTCGGAGATACGCAGTATTTT.